These 10 T cell receptor beta chains were sequenced from one sample in a study of identical twins' blood T cells. TCRdb processed the 5' RACE reads anew with MiXCR; each CDR3 protein has one entry. The repertoire holds fewer than 450,000 distinct CDR3 sequences, with roughly 27% as singletons. Material for sequencing was PBMCs. The receptors shown here come from a woman aged 18 to 55 in good health.

This chain links TRBV6-1 with TRBJ2-2; a weak D match, TRBD1 (5 bases). Trimming took 4 bases from V and 7 from J, leaving 10 bases between them. The CDR3 loop spans 13 amino acids. Germline lookup yields CDR1 MNHNS and CDR2 SASEGT. CDR3 amino acids: CASSAGLDGELFF. The CDR3 DNA is TGTGCCAGCAGTGCAGGGCTGGACGGGGAGCTGTTTTTT.

This clonotype has ten or more counts. The rearrangement joins TRBV6-2 or TRBV6-3 to TRBJ1-1, with D unclear. Germline CDR1 reads MNHEY; CDR2 reads SVGEGT. Trimming removed 5 bases at V and 1 base at J, with 11 bases between. The CDR3 runs 14 residues. In DNA, the CDR3 is TGTGCCAGCAGTCTCCGGGCTCCGAACACTGAAGCTTTCTTT. Its translation is CASSLRAPNTEAFF.

The chain is built from TRBV20-1 and TRBJ2-1; either TRBD1 or TRBD2 may supply D (5 bases each). The CDR3 is 16 amino acids. Germline-derived CDR1 and CDR2 are DFQATT and SNEGSKA (reference sequence). V was pared by 3 bases and J by 7 bases, with 22 bases between. Here the CDR3 reads CSARTPLGTWGNEQFF. The DNA for the CDR3 is TGCAGTGCTAGGACCCCTCTGGGGACCTGGGGGAATGAGCAGTTCTTC.

This chain uses TRBV19 with TRBJ1-6; D remains unclear. CDR3 length equals 18 residues. Germline CDR1 reads LNHDA; CDR2 reads SQIVND (reference sequence). Trimming cost V 2 bases and J 0 bases, with 14 bases left between them. This CDR3 is CASSISRTGSSYNSPLHF. In DNA form, the CDR3 reads TGTGCCAGTAGTATATCTCGGACTGGCAGCTCCTATAATTCACCCCTCCACTTT.

The chain joins TRBV20-1 to TRBJ1-5, with TRBD1 matching 7 bases. Germline V CDR1 and CDR2: DFQATT, SNEGSKA (reference sequence). CDR3 length: 13 residues. Trimming cost V 5 bases and J 5 bases; bases outside gene matches: 6. In nucleotides, the CDR3 is TGCAGTGCTCAGGGGGATCGTGATCAGCCCCAGCATTTT. Translating it yields CSAQGDRDQPQHF.

This clonotype was detected a few times. The chain employs TRBV7-9 and TRBJ2-3; 7 nucleotides align to TRBD2. The V gene end was trimmed by 5 bases and the J gene end by 1 base; junction bases not matched to a gene: 9. This CDR3 is 16 amino acids long. Germline V gene data show CDR1 as SEHNR and CDR2 as FQNEAQ (reference sequence). For the CDR3, the DNA is TGTGCCAGCAGCCCTAGCCACAGCGGGGGCACAGATACGCAGTATTTT. Translation gives CASSPSHSGGTDTQYF.

V gene TRBV6-2 or TRBV6-3 combines with J gene TRBJ2-7; 10 nucleotides match TRBD2. The CDR3 consists of 11 residues. V was clipped by 6 bases and J by 7 bases; unmatched bases: 0. In germline, CDR1 is MNHEY, CDR2 SVGEGT. The CDR3 DNA follows: TGTGCCAGCAGGACTAGCGGGGAGCAGTACTTC. It yields the protein CASRTSGEQYF.

The chain recombines TRBV15 with TRBJ1-1; no clear D gene. Germline lookup yields CDR1 LNHNV and CDR2 YYDKDF (reference sequence). Trimming took 1 base from V and 0 from J, leaving 0 bases between them. This CDR3 is 12 amino acids long. The CDR3 region has the DNA TGTGCCACCAGCAGAGTGAACACTGAAGCTTTCTTT. Amino acids: CATSRVNTEAFF.

The chain is built from TRBV11-2 and TRBJ2-5; maybe TRBD1 (5 bases). The V gene's germline CDR1 is SGHAT and CDR2 FQNNGV. This CDR3 contains 13 residues. V lost 4 bases and J lost 7, with 13 bases in between. CDR3 in amino acids: CASSSWGAATQYF. The CDR3 DNA reads as TGTGCCAGCAGCTCTTGGGGCGCAGCGACCCAGTACTTC.

As for this clonotype: A clone one base away is much larger, so this may be a read error. V usage is TRBV2 and J usage is TRBJ1-1, with D possibly matching TRBD1 (5 bases). CDR1 and CDR2 from the germline V gene are SNHLY and FYNNEI. The ends were cut back, 8 bases at V and 2 bases at J, with 12 bases in the middle. This CDR3 spans 13 amino acids. CDR3: CASSMQGNTEAFF. CDR3 DNA sequence: TGTGCCAGCTCCATGCAGGGAAACACTGAAGCTTTCTTT.